This passage covers 20 T cell receptor beta chains from one sample sequenced in a study of monozygotic twins with cystic fibrosis. The protocol was immunoSEQ multiplex PCR, while the TCRdb copy is restricted to in-frame clones and leaves out a portion. The table shows about 36,000 clones, with over 75% occurring only once. The specimen sequenced was blood. These receptors were taken from a girl aged 2 to 10 with cystic fibrosis.

The gene calls are TRBV6-1 and TRBJ1-6, with TRBD1 matching 7 bases. Germline V gene sequence: CDR1 MNHNS, CDR2 SASEGT. V was clipped by 10 bases and J by 10 bases; unmatched bases: 16. This CDR3 has 15 amino acids. In DNA, the CDR3 is TGTGCCATCTCAATCCCGGGACAGCGAAACTCACCCCTCCACTTT. Translated: CAISIPGQRNSPLHF.

The rearrangement links TRBV2 to TRBJ2-3; D could derive from TRBD1 or TRBD2 (6 bases each). Trimming shortened V by 7 bases and J by 2 bases, and 19 bases separated the two germline ends. The CDR3 contains 16 residues. Germline loops: CDR1 SNHLY, CDR2 FYNNEI. DNA for the CDR3: TGTGCCAGCACCCGATATCGGGGGCCCCCCACAGATACGCAGTATTTT. Translation gives CASTRYRGPPTDTQYF.

V gene TRBV5-4 combines with J gene TRBJ2-7; D is possibly TRBD1 (7 bases). Trimming shortened V by 6 bases and J by 5 bases, and 21 bases separated the two germline ends. CDR3 length: 15 amino acids. Germline V CDR1 and CDR2: SGHNT, YYREEE (reference sequence). The CDR3, as DNA: TGTGCCAGCACCTTAACCCAGGGGGGTCTCCACGAGCAGTACTTC. It yields the protein CASTLTQGGLHEQYF.

The chain combines TRBV9 with TRBJ1-1; the D gene is possibly TRBD1 (5 bases). V was cut by 0 bases and J by 0 bases, with 12 bases left in between. The CDR3 length is 16 residues. The germline V gene encodes CDR1 SGDLS and CDR2 YYNGEE. The CDR3 is CASSVGGTFLNTEAFF. The DNA for the CDR3 is TGTGCCAGCAGCGTAGGAGGGACCTTCCTGAACACTGAAGCTTTCTTT.

This clone occurred a few times. The chain couples TRBV21-1 to TRBJ1-5; TRBD1 is the table's D call, not checked against the DNA. TRBV21-1 is a pseudogene segment. The CDR3 is 15 residues long. The CDR3 coding sequence is TGTGCCAGCAGCAAACCAGACAGGGCCCATCAGCCCCAGCATTTT. It encodes CASSKPDRAHQPQHF.

CDR3 DNA sequence: TGTGCCAGCAGCTTAGCCGGGGTCCGGGCTTCACCCCTCCACTTT. Encoded protein: CASSLAGVRASPLHF. This chain links TRBV7-8 with TRBJ1-6, with unresolved D. Trimming took 0 bases from V and 9 from J, leaving 12 bases between them. In germline, CDR1 is SGHVS, CDR2 FQNEAQ. The CDR3 is 15 amino acids.

The rearrangement uses TRBV6-5 and TRBJ1-2; D perhaps matches TRBD1 (6 bases). The germline CDR1 and CDR2 sequences are MNHEY and SVGAGI. The germline V and J ends were trimmed by 1 base and 2 bases, with 11 bases remaining between them. The CDR3 has 15 residues. The CDR3 here is CASSYFNQGNYGYTF. CDR3 coding DNA: TGTGCCAGCAGTTACTTCAATCAGGGGAACTATGGCTACACCTTC.

J is TRBJ2-1 and V is TRBV2, with 10 positions matching TRBD2. From germline, CDR1 is SNHLY and CDR2 FYNNEI. V lost 4 bases, J lost 9 bases, and 9 bases stayed unmatched. The CDR3 contains 15 residues. The CDR3 reads CASSGTSGPFVEQFF. CDR3 nucleotide sequence: TGTGCCAGCAGTGGGACTAGCGGCCCCTTCGTTGAGCAGTTCTTC.

The rearrangement links TRBV27 to TRBJ1-2; 7 bases line up with TRBD1. The CDR3 spans 15 residues. Trimming removed 2 bases from V and 5 bases from J; junction bases left unmatched: 8. CDR1 and CDR2 from the germline V gene are MNHEY and SMNVEV (reference sequence). The CDR3 nucleotides are TGTGCCAGCAGTTTAGGGGCAGGGGGAGGGTATGGCTACACCTTC. Residues: CASSLGAGGGYGYTF.

The chain combines TRBV19 with TRBJ1-5; 7 nucleotides line up with TRBD1. This CDR3 contains 14 residues. Germline CDR1 LNHDA, CDR2 SQIVND (reference sequence). V was pared by 3 bases and J by 9 bases, with 8 bases of the junction left unmatched. CDR3 sequence: CASSIKSGGRPQHF. The DNA of the CDR3 is TGTGCCAGTAGTATCAAATCAGGGGGTAGGCCCCAGCATTTT.

The chain recombines TRBV7-3 with TRBJ2-1; 10 nucleotides line up with TRBD2. V was clipped by 1 base and J by 7 bases; unmatched bases: 7. From germline, CDR1 is SGHTA and CDR2 FQGTGA. The CDR3 runs to 16 residues. In DNA, the CDR3 is TGTGCCAGCAGCTTAAGGTTGGCTAGCGGGAGTAATGAGCAGTTCTTC. This translates into CASSLRLASGSNEQFF.

The chain recombines TRBV5-6 with TRBJ2-5; 15 bases are a match to TRBD2. Germline CDR1 is SGHDT and CDR2 is YYEEEE. The CDR3 is 17 amino acids. Unmatched junction bases numbered 9, after V lost 4 bases and J lost 5 bases. CDR3 DNA: TGTGCCAGCAGCGCAATGGGGACTAGCGGGAGGACGGAGACCCAGTACTTC. Amino acids: CASSAMGTSGRTETQYF. The whole variable domain, remainder taken from reference TRBV5-6 and TRBJ2-5, is DAGVTQSPTHLIKTRGQQVTLRCSPKSGHDTVSWYQQALGQGPQFIFQYYEEEERQRGNFPDRFSGHQFPNYSSELNVNALLLGDSALYLCASSAMGTSGRTETQYFGPGTRLLVL.

This clone has just one count. The chain recombines TRBV9 with TRBJ2-2, with 12 positions matching TRBD1. Germline CDR1 is SGDLS and CDR2 is YYNGEE. The CDR3 has 19 residues. Germline trimming cut 3 bases from V and 2 bases from J; bases unmatched to any gene: 11. The CDR3 nucleotides are TGTGCCAGCAGCGCCCGGGACAGGGGGCGAGAATCCAACACCGGGGAGCTGTTTTTT. Protein: CASSARDRGRESNTGELFF.

This chain connects TRBV15 to TRBJ2-7; D is possibly TRBD1 (6 bases). Germline lookup yields CDR1 LNHNV and CDR2 YYDKDF (reference sequence). The CDR3 totals 16 residues. Trimming shortened V by 1 base and J by 2 bases, and 15 bases separated the two germline ends. This CDR3 is CATSRGRTALAYEQYF. In DNA, the CDR3 is TGTGCCACCAGCAGAGGGAGGACAGCCTTAGCCTACGAGCAGTACTTC.

V is TRBV2 and J is TRBJ2-5; D not resolved. V was trimmed by 9 bases and J by 0 bases, leaving 14 bases between them. Germline values: CDR1 SNHLY, CDR2 FYNNEI. This CDR3 comprises 14 residues. The CDR3 DNA reads TGTGCCAGAGGCTCACAAAGGGACCAAGAGACCCAGTACTTC. This translates into CARGSQRDQETQYF.

The rearrangement uses TRBV14 and TRBJ1-2; D is undetermined. There are 14 residues in the CDR3. Germline lookup yields CDR1 SGHDN and CDR2 FVKESK. Trimming took 2 bases from V and 7 from J, leaving 14 bases between them. Here the CDR3 reads CASSQSGVRRGYTF. CDR3 in DNA: TGTGCCAGCAGCCAATCTGGAGTTCGGCGTGGCTACACCTTC.

V usage is TRBV29-1 and J usage is TRBJ1-2; 9 nucleotides agree with TRBD1. The CDR3 totals 11 residues. The J segment lost 6 bases and the V segment lost 7 bases, leaving 3 bases of the junction unmatched. Germline V lookup: CDR1 SQVTM, CDR2 ANQGSEA. The CDR3 spells CSARTGDGYTF. CDR3 nucleotide sequence: TGCAGCGCCCGGACAGGGGATGGCTACACCTTC.

This sequence joins TRBV29-1 and TRBJ1-3; no reliable D call. The germline gives CDR1 SQVTM, CDR2 ANQGSEA. The CDR3 spans 11 residues. V was pared by 4 bases and J by 4 bases, with 5 bases between. CDR3 nucleotides: TGCAGCGTTGTACAGGGAAACACCATATATTTT. It translates to CSVVQGNTIYF.

As DNA, the CDR3 is TGTGCCAGCAGCTTAGAGACAGGGGCGGATACTGAAGCTTTCTTT. It is translated as CASSLETGADTEAFF. The chain uses TRBV7-2 and TRBJ1-1; 8 bases align to TRBD1. V was clipped by 1 base and J by 5 bases; unmatched bases: 6. The CDR3 is made up of 15 amino acids. Germline lookup yields CDR1 SGHTA and CDR2 FQGNSA. Together with reference TRBV7-2 and TRBJ1-1, the CDR3 gives the full variable domain: GAGVSQSPSNKVTEKGKDVELRCDPISGHTALYWYRQSLGQGLEFLIYFQGNSAPDKSGLPSDRFSAERTGGSVSTLTIQRTQQEDSAVYLCASSLETGADTEAFFGQGTRLTVV.

The rearrangement uses TRBV25-1 and TRBJ2-5; D is undetermined. V lost 1 base and J lost 6, with 3 bases in between. The CDR3 runs 11 residues. Germline CDR1 and CDR2: MGHDK and SYGVNS. CDR3: CASSESKTQYF. Written as DNA, the CDR3 is TGTGCCAGCAGTGAATCAAAGACCCAGTACTTC.